Shown below are 3 T cell receptor beta chains from a single sample sequenced in a study of glioma-infiltrating T cells after dendritic cell vaccination. Here immunoSEQ multiplex PCR was the method, and the copy in TCRdb shows in-frame clones only, minus some. Of 50,000 to 60,000 clones in the sample, about 86% were seen once. Time point defined: after dendritic cell vaccination, including at tumor progression/relapse. The material sequenced was blood, taken after dendritic cell vaccination. Receptors were obtained from a human donor with glioblastoma.

The CDR3 DNA follows: TGTGCCAGCAGCGTAGTTGGCAGGGGAAACACTGAAGCTTTCTTT. Amino acids: CASSVVGRGNTEAFF. The gene calls are TRBV9 and TRBJ1-1; perhaps TRBD1 as D (6 bases). Germline CDR1 and CDR2: SGDLS and YYNGEE. CDR3 size: 15 residues. Trimming cost V 0 bases and J 2 bases, with 11 bases left between them.

This clone was recorded only once. The chain joins TRBV27 to TRBJ1-1; 7 bases fit TRBD1. V was pared by 6 bases and J by 5 bases, with 12 bases of the junction left unmatched. This CDR3 is 15 amino acids long. CDR1 is MNHEY, CDR2 SMNVEV, per germline (reference sequence). CDR3: CASSLMQGVGTEAFF. The CDR3 bases are TGTGCCAGCAGCCTTATGCAGGGGGTAGGAACTGAAGCTTTCTTT.

V and J are TRBV7-2 and TRBJ1-2; D is uncertain. Germline CDR1 SGHTA, CDR2 FQGNSA. Trimming left V 8 bases short and J 0 bases short, with 10 bases between. The CDR3 sequence is 13 residues long. DNA for the CDR3: TGTGCCAGCTTTGAACAGACTAACTATGGCTACACCTTC. It codes for CASFEQTNYGYTF.